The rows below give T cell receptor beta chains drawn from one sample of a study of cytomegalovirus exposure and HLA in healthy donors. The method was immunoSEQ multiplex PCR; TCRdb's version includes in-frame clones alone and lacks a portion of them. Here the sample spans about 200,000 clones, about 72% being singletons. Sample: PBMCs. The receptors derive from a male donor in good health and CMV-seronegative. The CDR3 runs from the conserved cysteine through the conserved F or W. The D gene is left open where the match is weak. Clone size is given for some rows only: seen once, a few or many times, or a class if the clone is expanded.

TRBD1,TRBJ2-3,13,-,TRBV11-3,CASSTNTGDTQYF,TGTGCCAGCAGTACGAACACAGGGGACACGCAGTATTTT
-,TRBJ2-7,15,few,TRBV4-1,CASSQDLPGSYEQYF,TGCGCCAGCAGCCAAGATCTCCCCGGGAGCTACGAGCAGTACTTC
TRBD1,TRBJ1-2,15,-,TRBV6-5,CASSRGGTGSYGYTF,TGTGCCAGCAGCAGGGGAGGGACAGGGAGCTATGGCTACACCTTC
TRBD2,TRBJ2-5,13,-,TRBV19,CASSIFGEGTQYF,TGTGCCAGTAGTATATTTGGGGAGGGGACCCAGTACTTC
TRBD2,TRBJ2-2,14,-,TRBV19,CASSILAGSGELFF,TGTGCCAGTAGTATACTAGCGGGCTCCGGGGAGCTGTTTTTT
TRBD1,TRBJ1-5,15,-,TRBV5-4,CASSQGTGLNQPQHF,TGTGCCAGCAGCCAAGGGACAGGTTTAAATCAGCCCCAGCATTTT
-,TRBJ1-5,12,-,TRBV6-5,CASRAVNQPQHF,TGTGCCAGCAGGGCGGTCAATCAGCCCCAGCATTTT
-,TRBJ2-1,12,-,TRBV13,CASTYSNNEQFF,TGTGCCAGCACCTATAGTAATAATGAGCAGTTCTTC
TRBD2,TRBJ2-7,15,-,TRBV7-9,CASSPAGLSTYEQYF,TGTGCCAGCAGCCCAGCGGGACTATCCACCTACGAGCAGTACTTC
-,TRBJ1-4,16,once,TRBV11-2,CASSLDGGGTNEKLFF,TGTGCCAGCAGTCTGGACGGCGGGGGGACTAATGAAAAACTGTTTTTT
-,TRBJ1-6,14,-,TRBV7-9,CASSIGLGDSPLHF,TGTGCCAGCAGCATTGGACTTGGAGATTCACCCCTCCACTTT
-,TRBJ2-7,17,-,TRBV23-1,CASSRDLRVPLFREQYF,TGCGCCAGCAGCCGAGACTTACGGGTCCCGTTGTTTAGGGAGCAGTACTTC
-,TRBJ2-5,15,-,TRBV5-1,CASSRTGAGGETQYF,TGCGCCAGCAGCAGGACGGGAGCAGGTGGAGAGACCCAGTACTTC
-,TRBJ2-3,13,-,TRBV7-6,CASSLDYTDTQYF,TGTGCCAGCAGCTTAGATTACACAGATACGCAGTATTTT
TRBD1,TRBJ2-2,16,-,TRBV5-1,CASSFSGGRTTGELFF,TGCGCCAGCAGCTTTTCAGGGGGCCGTACCACCGGGGAGCTGTTTTTT
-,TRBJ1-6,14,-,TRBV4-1,CASSQGAGREPLHF,TGCGCCAGCAGCCAAGGGGCCGGGCGGGAACCCCTCCACTTT
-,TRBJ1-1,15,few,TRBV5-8,CASSFLSGSNTEAFF,TGTGCCAGCAGCTTTCTCTCGGGGTCCAACACTGAAGCTTTCTTT
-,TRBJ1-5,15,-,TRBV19,CASSDTGNSNQPQHF,TGTGCCAGTAGTGACACAGGTAATAGCAATCAGCCCCAGCATTTT
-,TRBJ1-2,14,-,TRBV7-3,CASSLEDRDYGYTF,TGTGCCAGCAGCTTAGAGGACAGAGACTATGGCTACACCTTC
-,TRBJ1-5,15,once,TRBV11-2,CASSSDSTPNQPQHF,TGTGCCAGCAGCAGCGACAGCACCCCGAATCAGCCCCAGCATTTT
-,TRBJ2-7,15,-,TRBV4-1,CASSPRTWRPYEQYF,TGCGCCAGCAGCCCCCGGACTTGGCGTCCGTACGAGCAGTACTTC
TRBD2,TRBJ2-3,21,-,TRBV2,CASRGELLAGGRIKSTDTQYF,TGTGCCAGCAGGGGAGAATTACTAGCGGGAGGGAGGATTAAGAGCACAGATACGCAGTATTTT
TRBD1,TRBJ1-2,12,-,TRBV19,CASRTGSLGYTF,TGTGCCAGTCGGACAGGTAGTCTTGGCTACACCTTC